Listed below are T cell receptor beta chains from one sample, sequenced in a study of blood T cell repertoires in COVID-19. The assay was immunoSEQ multiplex PCR, and TCRdb's table has in-frame clones only and misses some. The sample yields a few hundred thousand clones, about 89% seen once. Sequenced input: peripheral blood. The receptors stem from a middle-aged man with acute or convalescent COVID-19. Each CDR3 is given with its conserved first and last residue.

CDR3 protein: CASSQELASGGQETQYF
J gene: TRBJ2-5
V gene: TRBV3-1/TRBV3-2

CDR3 protein: CASSFKPGQEAFF
J gene: TRBJ1-1
V gene: TRBV7-3

CDR3 protein: CASSYSIRGRTRTNEKLFF
J gene: TRBJ1-4
V gene: TRBV6-8

CDR3 protein: CASRGQGGTNEKLFF
J gene: TRBJ1-4
V gene: TRBV18

CDR3 protein: CASSPPGRGGRYGYTF
J gene: TRBJ1-2
V gene: TRBV11-2

CDR3 protein: CASSALAGDLYNEQFF
J gene: TRBJ2-1
V gene: TRBV6-1

CDR3 protein: CASSLPRDSNGETQYF
J gene: TRBJ2-5
V gene: TRBV28

CDR3 protein: CASSLDRAYEQYF
J gene: TRBJ2-7
V gene: TRBV7-9

CDR3 protein: CASSPVRGAGELFF
J gene: TRBJ2-2
V gene: TRBV11-2

CDR3 protein: CASSLLSGLAGGPQLGYNEQFF
J gene: TRBJ2-1
V gene: TRBV4-2

CDR3 protein: CASQSGTGYDAFF
J gene: TRBJ1-1
V gene: TRBV5-1

CDR3 protein: CASSLDLYGYTF
J gene: TRBJ1-2
V gene: TRBV2

CDR3 protein: CASSLLAGYNEQFF
J gene: TRBJ2-1
V gene: TRBV27

CDR3 protein: CASSQDLRTEAFF
J gene: TRBJ1-1
V gene: TRBV3-1/TRBV3-2

CDR3 protein: CASSLRDRGYNEQFF
J gene: TRBJ2-1
V gene: TRBV4-3

CDR3 protein: CASSRRSGGRTSTDTQYF
J gene: TRBJ2-3
V gene: TRBV27

CDR3 protein: CASSQVAGGPVGGELFF
J gene: TRBJ2-2
V gene: TRBV4-2

CDR3 protein: CASSLRHRQGVGYSNQPQHF
J gene: TRBJ1-5
V gene: TRBV7-3

CDR3 protein: CASSPERGGPTGELFF
J gene: TRBJ2-2
V gene: TRBV7-6